The source of this T cell receptor beta chain is a study of CD8 T cells in Susac syndrome. Age- and sex-matched healthy donors served as the control group. Negative isolation yielded CD8+ and CD4+ T cells; FACS enriched TEMRA cells. V lost 6 bases, J lost 3 bases, and 8 bases stayed unmatched. There are 14 residues in the CDR3. Germline V gives CDR1 SQVTM, CDR2 ANQGSEA. The RNA input was 0.5 to 1 ug, and it was reverse transcribed with random hexamers. TCRdb fed the immunoSEQ multiplex PCR reads into MiXCR, producing one record per CDR3 protein. This table holds about 120,000 distinct CDR3 sequences, 85% to 95% found once.

Material: CD8+ T cells from PBMCs. The V and J genes are TRBV29-1 and TRBJ2-7; 10 nucleotides agree with TRBD1. This receptor was identified in a human donor in good health. The CDR3 DNA sequence: TGCAGCGTGGGGGAGACAGGGGGCATCTACGAGCAGTACTTC. Translation gives CSVGETGGIYEQYF.